The rows below give T cell receptor beta chains drawn from one sample of a study of T cell responses to AZD1222 COVID-19 vaccine. Measured with immunoSEQ multiplex PCR; TCRdb has only the in-frame clones, and not every one. Of just under 100,000 clones in the sample, about 88% are singletons; the top ten hold about 2.8%. Sequences were derived from peripheral blood, sampled on day 0 of AZD1222 vaccination. Receptors were obtained from an adult in good health. CDR3s include the opening cysteine and the closing phenylalanine or tryptophan. D genes are given only for firm matches. Clone size appears in some rows only: once, few, many, or a class for an expanded clone.

D: -; size: -; J: TRBJ2-7; V: TRBV13; CDR3: CASTARGGYEQYF; DNA: TGTGCCAGCACGGCCAGGGGTGGGTACGAGCAGTACTTC
D: TRBD1; size: -; J: TRBJ1-2; V: TRBV14; CDR3: CASSQATGGRTAKGYTF; DNA: TGTGCCAGCAGCCAAGCTACAGGGGGCCGGACTGCGAAAGGCTACACCTTC
D: -; size: -; J: TRBJ2-5; V: TRBV6-6; CDR3: CASREDRTRETQYF; DNA: TGTGCCAGCAGAGAGGACCGCACTAGGGAGACCCAGTACTTC
D: -; size: -; J: TRBJ1-5; V: TRBV29-1; CDR3: CSVVISGQHNQPQHF; DNA: TGCAGCGTTGTTATCTCCGGACAGCACAATCAGCCCCAGCATTTT
D: TRBD2; size: -; J: TRBJ2-1; V: TRBV18; CDR3: CASSPWTSGGGNNEQFF; DNA: TGTGCCAGCTCACCCTGGACTAGCGGGGGGGGTAACAATGAGCAGTTCTTC
D: -; size: few; J: TRBJ1-6; V: TRBV2; CDR3: CASRGDGLNSPLHF; DNA: TGTGCCAGCAGGGGGGACGGTCTTAATTCACCCCTCCACTTT
D: -; size: -; J: TRBJ1-5; V: TRBV10-3; CDR3: CAISGQLNQPQHF; DNA: TGTGCCATCAGTGGACAGCTCAATCAGCCCCAGCATTTT
D: TRBD1; size: -; J: TRBJ2-3; V: TRBV4-1; CDR3: CASSDHTRTGPNTQYF; DNA: TGCGCCAGCAGCGACCACACTAGGACAGGGCCGAATACGCAGTATTTT
D: -; size: -; J: TRBJ2-1; V: TRBV6-5; CDR3: CASGEGGYEQFF; DNA: TGTGCCAGCGGCGAGGGGGGGTATGAGCAGTTCTTC
D: -; size: -; J: TRBJ1-2; V: TRBV7-2; CDR3: CASSLVTANYGYTF; DNA: TGTGCCAGCAGCTTAGTCACAGCTAACTATGGCTACACCTTC
D: -; size: -; J: TRBJ2-7; V: TRBV5-1; CDR3: CASSSQGAYEQYF; DNA: TGCGCCAGCAGCTCGCAGGGCGCCTACGAGCAGTACTTC
D: -; size: -; J: TRBJ2-7; V: TRBV6-1; CDR3: CASSEVGGHEQYF; DNA: TGTGCCAGCAGTGAAGTCGGTGGGCACGAGCAGTACTTC
D: -; size: -; J: TRBJ2-5; V: TRBV2; CDR3: CASSEAWIRRGQETQYF; DNA: TGTGCCAGCAGTGAAGCGTGGATTCGACGGGGGCAGGAGACCCAGTACTTC